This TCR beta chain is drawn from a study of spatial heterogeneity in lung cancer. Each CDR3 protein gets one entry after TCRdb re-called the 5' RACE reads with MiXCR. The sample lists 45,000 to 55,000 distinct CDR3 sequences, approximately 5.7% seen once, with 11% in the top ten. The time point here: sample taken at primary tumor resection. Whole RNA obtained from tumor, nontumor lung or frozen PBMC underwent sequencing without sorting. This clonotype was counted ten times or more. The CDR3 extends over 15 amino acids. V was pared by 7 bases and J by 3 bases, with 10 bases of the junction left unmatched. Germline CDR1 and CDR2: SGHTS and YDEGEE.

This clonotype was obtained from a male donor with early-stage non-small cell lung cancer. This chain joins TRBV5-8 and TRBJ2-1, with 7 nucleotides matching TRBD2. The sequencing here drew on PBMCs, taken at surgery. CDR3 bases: TGTGCCAGCCACGTGGCGGGAGCGGGCTACAATGAGCAGTTCTTC. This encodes CASHVAGAGYNEQFF.